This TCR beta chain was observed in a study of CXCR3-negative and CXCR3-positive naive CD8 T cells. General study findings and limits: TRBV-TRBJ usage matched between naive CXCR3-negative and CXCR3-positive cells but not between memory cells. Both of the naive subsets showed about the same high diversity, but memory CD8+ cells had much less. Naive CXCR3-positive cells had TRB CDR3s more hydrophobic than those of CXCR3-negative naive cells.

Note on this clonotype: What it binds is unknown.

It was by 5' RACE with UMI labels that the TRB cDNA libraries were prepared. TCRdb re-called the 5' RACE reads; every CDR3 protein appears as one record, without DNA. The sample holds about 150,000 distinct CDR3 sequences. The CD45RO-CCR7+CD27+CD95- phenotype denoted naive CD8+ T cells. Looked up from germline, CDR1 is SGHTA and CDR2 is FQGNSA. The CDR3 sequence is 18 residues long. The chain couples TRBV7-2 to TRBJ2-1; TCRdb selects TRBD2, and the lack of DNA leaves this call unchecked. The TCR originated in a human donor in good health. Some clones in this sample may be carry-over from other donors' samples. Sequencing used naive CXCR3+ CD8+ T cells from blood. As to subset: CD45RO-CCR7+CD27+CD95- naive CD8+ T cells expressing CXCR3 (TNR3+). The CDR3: CASSLVGPMAGGRNEQFF.